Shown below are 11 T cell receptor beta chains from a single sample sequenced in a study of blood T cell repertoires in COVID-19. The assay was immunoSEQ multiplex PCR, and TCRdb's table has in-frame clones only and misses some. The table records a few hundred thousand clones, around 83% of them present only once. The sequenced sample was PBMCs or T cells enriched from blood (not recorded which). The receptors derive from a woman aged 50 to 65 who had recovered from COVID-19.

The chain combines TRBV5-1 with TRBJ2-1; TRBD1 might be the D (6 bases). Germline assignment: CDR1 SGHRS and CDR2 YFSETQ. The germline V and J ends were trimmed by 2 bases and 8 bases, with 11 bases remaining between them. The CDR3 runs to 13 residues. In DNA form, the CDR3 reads TGCGCCAGCAGCTTTACGACAGGCTATGAGCAGTTCTTC. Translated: CASSFTTGYEQFF.

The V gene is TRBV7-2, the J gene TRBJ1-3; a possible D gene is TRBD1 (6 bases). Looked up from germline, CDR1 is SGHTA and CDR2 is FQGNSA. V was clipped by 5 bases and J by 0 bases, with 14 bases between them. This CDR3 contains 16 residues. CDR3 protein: CASSPGQPSSGNTIYF. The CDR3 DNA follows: TGTGCCAGCAGCCCTGGACAGCCGAGCTCTGGAAACACCATATATTTT.

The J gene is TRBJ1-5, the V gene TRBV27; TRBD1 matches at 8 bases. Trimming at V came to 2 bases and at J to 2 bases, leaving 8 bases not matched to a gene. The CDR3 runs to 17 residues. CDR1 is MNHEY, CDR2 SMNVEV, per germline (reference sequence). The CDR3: CASSLSGGQVGNQPQHF. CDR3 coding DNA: TGTGCCAGCAGTTTAAGTGGGGGACAGGTTGGCAATCAGCCCCAGCATTTT.

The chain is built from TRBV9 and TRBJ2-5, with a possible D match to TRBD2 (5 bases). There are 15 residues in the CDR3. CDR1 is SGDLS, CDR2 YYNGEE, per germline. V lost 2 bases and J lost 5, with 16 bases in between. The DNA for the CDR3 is TGTGCCAGCAGCGTGGGCACAGAGAGAGGGGAGACCCAGTACTTC. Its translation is CASSVGTERGETQYF.

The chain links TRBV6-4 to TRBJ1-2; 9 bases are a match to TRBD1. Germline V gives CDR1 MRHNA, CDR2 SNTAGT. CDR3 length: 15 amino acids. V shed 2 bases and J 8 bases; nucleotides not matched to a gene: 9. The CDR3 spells CASSDGLGQGGGYTF. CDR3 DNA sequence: TGTGCCAGCAGTGACGGTTTGGGACAGGGAGGCGGCTACACCTTC.

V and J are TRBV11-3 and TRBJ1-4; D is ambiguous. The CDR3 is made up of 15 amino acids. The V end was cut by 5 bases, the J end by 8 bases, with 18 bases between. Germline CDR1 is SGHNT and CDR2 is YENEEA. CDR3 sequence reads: CASSPGGTLKEKLFF. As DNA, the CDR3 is TGTGCCAGCAGCCCCGGCGGCACCCTTAAGGAAAAACTGTTTTTT. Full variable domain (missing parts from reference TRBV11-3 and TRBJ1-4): EAGVVQSPRYKIIEKKQPVAFWCNPISGHNTLYWYLQNLGQGPELLIRYENEEAVDDSQLPKDRFSAERLKGVDSTLKIQPAELGDSAVYLCASSPGGTLKEKLFFGSGTQLSVL.

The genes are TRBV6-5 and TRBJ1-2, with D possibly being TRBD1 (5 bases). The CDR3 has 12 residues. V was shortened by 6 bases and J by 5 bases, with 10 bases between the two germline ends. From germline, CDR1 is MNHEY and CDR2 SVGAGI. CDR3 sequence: CASSNPGYGYTF. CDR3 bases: TGTGCCAGCAGCAATCCAGGGTATGGCTACACCTTC.

The CDR3 is CASRGQGTTNEKLFF. DNA of the CDR3: TGTGCCAGCAGGGGACAGGGGACAACTAATGAAAAACTGTTTTTT. This rearrangement joins TRBV2 to TRBJ1-4; 10 bases match TRBD1. V lost 6 bases and J lost 0; bases outside the gene matches: 1. The V gene's germline CDR1 is SNHLY and CDR2 FYNNEI. The CDR3 has 15 residues.

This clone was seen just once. For the CDR3, the DNA is TGCAGCGTTGAAAACAACTCGACAGGGGAGTGTGGGGATCAGCCCCAGCATTTT. It specifies CSVENNSTGECGDQPQHF. V and J are TRBV29-1 and TRBJ1-5; 8 bases line up with TRBD1. The length of the CDR3 is 18 residues. Losses at the gene ends were 2 bases for V and 5 bases for J; bases not matched to a gene: 17. Germline V gives CDR1 SQVTM, CDR2 ANQGSEA.

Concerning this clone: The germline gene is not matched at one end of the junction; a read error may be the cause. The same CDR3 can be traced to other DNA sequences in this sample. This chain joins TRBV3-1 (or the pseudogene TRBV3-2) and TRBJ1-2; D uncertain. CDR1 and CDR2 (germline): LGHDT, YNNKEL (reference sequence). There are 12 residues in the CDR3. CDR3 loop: CASSQVDYGYTF. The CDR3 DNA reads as TGTGCTAGCAGCCAAGTAGACTATGGCTACACCTTC.

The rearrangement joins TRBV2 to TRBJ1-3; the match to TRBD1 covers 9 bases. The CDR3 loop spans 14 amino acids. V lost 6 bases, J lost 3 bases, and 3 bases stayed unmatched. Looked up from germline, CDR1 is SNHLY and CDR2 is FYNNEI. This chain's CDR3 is CASRGQGFGNTIYF. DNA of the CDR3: TGTGCCAGCAGGGGACAGGGTTTTGGAAACACCATATATTTT.